The 18 T cell receptor beta chains below all came from one sample that was sequenced in a study of OX40 agonist ivuxolimab in advanced cancers. Using immunoSEQ multiplex PCR, the repertoire was profiled, and TCRdb retains in-frame clones only, with some absent. The sample has 60,000 to 75,000 clones; 85% to 90% are singletons. The input for sequencing was CD4+ or CD8+ T cells sorted from blood, taken in a trial of the OX40 agonist ivuxolimab. The receptors were gathered from an adult with an advanced solid tumor such as melanoma, head and neck, liver or kidney cancer.

The rearrangement uses TRBV6-6 and TRBJ1-1; TRBD1 is a possible D gene (5 bases). This CDR3 spans 15 amino acids. V was clipped by 7 bases and J by 4 bases, with 19 bases between them. Germline values: CDR1 MNHNY, CDR2 SVGAGI (reference sequence). The DNA for the CDR3 is TGTGCCAGCACACGCGGACACCCCTTTAGCACTGAAGCTTTCTTT. It codes for CASTRGHPFSTEAFF.

The chain is built from TRBV20-1 and TRBJ1-2, with a weak D call TRBD1 (5 bases). CDR3 size: 11 residues. The germline V gene has CDR1 DFQATT and CDR2 SNEGSKA (reference sequence). V was shortened by 3 bases and J by 5 bases, with 7 bases between the two germline ends. CDR3 in amino acids: CSASQGYGYTF. Written as DNA, the CDR3 is TGCAGTGCTAGCCAGGGATATGGCTACACCTTC.

The genes are TRBV9 and TRBJ2-2, with D perhaps matching TRBD1 (6 bases). The CDR3 is 14 residues long. Germline-derived CDR1 and CDR2 are SGDLS and YYNGEE. Trimming removed 1 base at V and 5 bases at J, with 9 bases between. CDR3 coding DNA: TGTGCCAGCAGCGTAAGGGGGACGACCGGGGAGCTGTTTTTT. Protein sequence: CASSVRGTTGELFF. Full variable domain (rest looked up from reference TRBV9 and TRBJ2-2): DSGVTQTPKHLITATGQRVTLRCSPRSGDLSVYWYQQSLDQGLQFLIQYYNGEERAKGNILERFSAQQFPDLHSELNLSSLELGDSALYFCASSVRGTTGELFFGEGSRLTVL.

The J gene is TRBJ2-6, the V gene TRBV7-9, with D tentatively TRBD2 (5 bases). The V end lost 2 bases, the J end lost 2 bases, and 13 bases lay between the germline ends. CDR3 length: 17 residues. Germline CDR1 and CDR2: SEHNR and FQNEAQ (reference sequence). The CDR3 sequence is CASSLWSGRPGANVLTF. In DNA form, the CDR3 reads TGTGCCAGCAGCTTATGGAGCGGACGTCCTGGGGCCAACGTCCTGACTTTC. Drawing the rest from reference TRBV7-9 and TRBJ2-6, the complete variable domain is DTGVSQNPRHKITKRGQNVTFRCDPISEHNRLYWYRQTLGQGPEFLTYFQNEAQLEKSRLLSDRFSAERPKGSFSTLEIQRTEQGDSAMYLCASSLWSGRPGANVLTFGAGSRLTVL.

The gene calls are TRBV4-3 and TRBJ2-1; D gene uncertain. Germline lookup yields CDR1 LGHNA and CDR2 YSLEER. This CDR3 spans 13 amino acids. V was trimmed by 0 bases and J by 9 bases, leaving 9 bases between them. The DNA for the CDR3 is TGCGCCAGCAGCCAAGATCTGGTGACTGAGCAGTTCTTC. Translation: CASSQDLVTEQFF.

The J gene is TRBJ1-5, the V gene TRBV28; TRBD1 might be the D (5 bases). CDR1 and CDR2 (germline): MDHEN, SYDVKM. V lost 1 base, J lost 3 bases, and 10 bases lay in between. This CDR3 region has 15 residues. The CDR3 nucleotides are TGTGCCAGCAGTTTATCGGGCAGGGTCAATCAGCCCCAGCATTTT. Encoded protein: CASSLSGRVNQPQHF.

The table lists this clone with a count of one. The chain carries TRBV7-2 and TRBJ1-2, with a tentative D call TRBD1 (6 bases). This CDR3 region has 12 residues. V dropped 4 bases and J dropped 6 bases, with 9 bases sitting between them. Germline CDR1 SGHTA, CDR2 FQGNSA. The CDR3 nucleotides read TGTGCCAGCAGCTCAAGGGGGAATGGCTACACCTTC. It codes for CASSSRGNGYTF.

The chain uses TRBV19 and TRBJ2-1; TRBD1 aligns across 7 bases. The CDR3 consists of 15 residues. With 4 bases clipped from V and 9 bases from J, the junction kept 12 bases outside the gene matches. From germline, CDR1 is LNHDA and CDR2 SQIVND (reference sequence). The CDR3, as DNA: TGTGCCAGTAGTAACTTATACAGGGGACGTACTGAGCAGTTCTTC. It codes for CASSNLYRGRTEQFF.

The J gene is TRBJ2-7, the V gene TRBV6-6, with D tentatively TRBD1 (6 bases). CDR1 MNHNY and CDR2 SVGAGI come from the germline V gene (reference sequence). The V end was cut by 4 bases, the J end by 3 bases, with 16 bases between. The CDR3 is made up of 15 amino acids. CDR3 amino acids: CASSSQGGFLYEQYF. The CDR3 DNA sequence: TGTGCCAGCAGTTCACAGGGTGGGTTCCTCTACGAGCAGTACTTC.

The chain combines TRBV19 with TRBJ2-2; D may match TRBD1 or TRBD2 (5 bases each). V was trimmed by 4 bases and J by 4 bases, leaving 13 bases between them. The CDR3 runs 15 residues. Germline V gives CDR1 LNHDA, CDR2 SQIVND (reference sequence). The CDR3 region is CASSTPYGGTGELFF. The CDR3 DNA follows: TGTGCCAGTAGTACCCCCTATGGGGGCACCGGGGAGCTGTTTTTT.

The V call is TRBV27, the J call TRBJ1-2, with 7 bases identical to TRBD1. Germline V gives CDR1 MNHEY, CDR2 SMNVEV (reference sequence). Germline trimming cut 3 bases from V and 4 bases from J; bases unmatched to any gene: 17. This CDR3 has 18 amino acids. CDR3 in amino acids: CASSFQPDREMGRYGYTF. The CDR3 coding sequence is TGTGCCAGCAGTTTCCAACCCGACAGGGAGATGGGGCGCTATGGCTACACCTTC.

The rearrangement uses TRBV6-1 and TRBJ2-5; no reliable D call. The CDR3 is made up of 13 amino acids. Germline V gene sequence: CDR1 MNHNS, CDR2 SASEGT. Trimming took 1 base from V and 2 from J, leaving 5 bases between them. CDR3 coding DNA: TGTGCCAGCAGTGAAGGCTATCAAGAGACCCAGTACTTC. Its protein product is CASSEGYQETQYF.

This chain links TRBV19 with TRBJ2-7, with 12 bases lining up with TRBD2. From germline, CDR1 is LNHDA and CDR2 SQIVND (reference sequence). This CDR3 contains 18 residues. J gave up 5 bases and V 6 bases, and 17 bases lay outside the gene matches. The CDR3 nucleotides are TGTGCCAGTAGGGGGAGGGACAGGGGACTAGCGGGTCCCAACGAGCAGTACTTC. Its translation: CASRGRDRGLAGPNEQYF.

The count of this clone is one. The chain couples TRBV10-2 to TRBJ2-3; a weak D match, TRBD2 (5 bases). CDR1 and CDR2 from the germline V gene are WSHSY and SAAADI. V was pared by 3 bases and J by 1 base, with 11 bases between. This CDR3 has 15 residues. In nucleotides, the CDR3 is TGCGCCAGCAGTGATGGAAGCGGCCGCACAGATACGCAGTATTTT. This translates into CASSDGSGRTDTQYF.

For the CDR3, the DNA is TGTGCCTGGAGCACCGGGACAGGGAATCAACAGCCCCAGCATTTT. It yields the protein CAWSTGTGNQQPQHF. The chain is built from TRBV30 and TRBJ1-5; 9 bases match TRBD1. With V trimmed by 3 bases and J by 7 bases, 10 bases remained unmatched. The CDR3 spans 15 residues. CDR1 and CDR2 (germline): GTSNPN, SVGIG (reference sequence).

In its sample, this clone was seen a few times. J is TRBJ2-7 and V is TRBV15; D is perhaps TRBD1 (6 bases). Germline V gives CDR1 LNHNV, CDR2 YYDKDF (reference sequence). Trimming cost V 5 bases and J 2 bases, with 10 bases left between them. The CDR3 length is 13 residues. CDR3 region: CATSPHRAYEQYF. Written as DNA, the CDR3 is TGTGCCACCAGCCCACACAGGGCCTACGAGCAGTACTTC.

CDR3 region: CASSAGQGAENQPQHF. The DNA for the CDR3 is TGTGCCAGCAGCGCTGGACAGGGGGCGGAAAATCAGCCCCAGCATTTT. J is TRBJ1-5 and V is TRBV9; TRBD1 agrees at 11 bases. Per the germline V gene, CDR1 is SGDLS and CDR2 is YYNGEE. The J segment lost 4 bases and the V segment lost 3 bases, leaving 6 bases of the junction unmatched. The CDR3 runs to 16 residues. The whole variable domain, filled in from reference TRBV9 and TRBJ1-5, reads DSGVTQTPKHLITATGQRVTLRCSPRSGDLSVYWYQQSLDQGLQFLIQYYNGEERAKGNILERFSAQQFPDLHSELNLSSLELGDSALYFCASSAGQGAENQPQHFGDGTRLSIL.

V gene TRBV6-1 combines with J gene TRBJ1-2; D possibly corresponds to TRBD1 (6 bases). This CDR3 contains 12 residues. Per the germline V gene, CDR1 is MNHNS and CDR2 is SASEGT. V was cut by 6 bases and J by 8 bases, with 13 bases left in between. CDR3 sequence reads: CASREHREGYTF. The DNA of the CDR3 is TGTGCCAGCAGAGAGCACAGGGAAGGCTACACCTTC.